The rows below give T cell receptor beta chains drawn from one sample of a study of beta chain features in type 1 diabetes. Profiled with immunoSEQ multiplex PCR; TCRdb holds only in-frame clones, not every one. Seen here are 150,000 or so clones, over 8% observed once, and the top ten hold 0.65%. Sequenced sample: central memory CD4+ T cells from blood. These receptor sequences come from a woman aged 40 to 49 in good health. CDR3s leave out the opening cysteine and the closing phenylalanine or tryptophan. The D gene is left open where the match is weak. Some rows have no size entry. The others give once, few or many, or a class for an expanded clone.

CDR3 protein	clone size	J gene	V gene	D gene
ASSGSSGGADTQY	.	TRBJ2-3	TRBV2	TRBD2
ASSPGTDPYEQY	.	TRBJ2-7	TRBV23-1	TRBD1
ASSVRTGGTGELF	.	TRBJ2-2	TRBV9	TRBD1
ASSDPSGGPSYEQY	once	.	TRBV2	TRBD2
ASSPTQTGNTIY	few	TRBJ1-3	TRBV7-9	.
ASSAYRGKEGYNEQF	few	TRBJ2-1	TRBV5-4	TRBD1
ASSRIATNTGELF	few	TRBJ2-2	TRBV4-3	.
ASSYLGRTHGYT	.	TRBJ1-2	TRBV6-5	.
ASSQEVAGGFGDTQY	few	TRBJ2-3	TRBV4-1	TRBD2
ASCRLILQLEQF	few	TRBJ2-1	TRBV5-6	.
AISKRDNQETQY	.	TRBJ2-5	TRBV6-5	.
ASSLQGEETDTQY	.	TRBJ2-3	TRBV7-9	.
ASSKSGGDNEQF	.	TRBJ2-1	TRBV5-1	TRBD2
AIGGGQGAISDEQY	.	TRBJ2-7	TRBV10-3	TRBD1
ASRVLAGGSTDTQY	few	TRBJ2-3	TRBV2	TRBD2
ASSTPTRVGYNEQF	.	TRBJ2-1	TRBV7-2	.
ASSSGRDSPLH	.	TRBJ1-6	TRBV7-8	.
ASRFQTGPNTEAF	few	TRBJ1-1	TRBV27	TRBD1
ASSKLQGTRNTIY	.	TRBJ1-3	TRBV14	TRBD1
ASSLDRNTIY	few	TRBJ1-3	TRBV5-1	.
ASSETGDYGYT	many	TRBJ1-2	TRBV16	.
SVAPPGDTQY	.	TRBJ2-3	TRBV29-1	.
ASSGRSYEQY	.	.	TRBV7-9	.
ASSQERRGEKLF	.	TRBJ1-4	TRBV14	.
ASSRDRNHYGYT	.	TRBJ1-2	TRBV6-5	TRBD1
SVPPRAGGWQETQY	.	TRBJ2-5	TRBV29-1	TRBD1
ASSLVGGSQH	.	TRBJ1-5	TRBV7-9	.
ASSQDPYSTVNTEAF	few	TRBJ1-1	TRBV4-1	.
ASSPPGTQY	few	TRBJ2-5	TRBV7-2	.
SAYRVSEAF	many	TRBJ1-1	TRBV20-1	.
ASSPDSGQPYG	.	TRBJ1-2	TRBV5-4	.
ASRDRGGNQPQH	.	TRBJ1-5	TRBV2	TRBD1
AITEQIGNTEAF	few	TRBJ1-1	TRBV10-3	.
ASSDRGAVNNEQF	many	TRBJ2-1	TRBV2	.
AISGGTRTEAF	.	TRBJ1-1	TRBV10-3	.
ASSPDRGYGYT	.	TRBJ1-2	TRBV18	TRBD1
ASRRNREGTEAF	.	TRBJ1-1	TRBV5-1	.
ASSNRGDTGELF	few	TRBJ2-2	TRBV2	TRBD1
ASSLTGPGDTEAF	.	TRBJ1-1	TRBV7-9	TRBD1
ASSAVTVAYEQY	.	TRBJ2-7	TRBV2	.